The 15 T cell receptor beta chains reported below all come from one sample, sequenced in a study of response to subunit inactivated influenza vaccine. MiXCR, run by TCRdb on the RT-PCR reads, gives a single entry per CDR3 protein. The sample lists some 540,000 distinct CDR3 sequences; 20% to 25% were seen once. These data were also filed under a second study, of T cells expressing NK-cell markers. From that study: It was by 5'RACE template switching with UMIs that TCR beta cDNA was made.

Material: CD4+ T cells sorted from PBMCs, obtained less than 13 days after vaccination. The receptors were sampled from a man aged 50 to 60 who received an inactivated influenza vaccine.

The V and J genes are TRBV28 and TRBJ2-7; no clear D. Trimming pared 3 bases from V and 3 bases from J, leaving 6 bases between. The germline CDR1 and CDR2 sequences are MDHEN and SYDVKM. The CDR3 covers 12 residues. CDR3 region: CASSFADYEQYF. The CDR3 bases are TGTGCCAGCAGTTTCGCAGACTACGAGCAGTACTTC.

The CDR3 spells CSARDMARSYNEQFF. CDR3 nucleotides: TGCAGTGCTAGGGATATGGCACGATCCTACAATGAGCAGTTCTTC. The V and J genes are TRBV20-1 and TRBJ2-1; D remains unclear. Germline lookup yields CDR1 DFQATT and CDR2 SNEGSKA (reference sequence). This CDR3 region has 15 residues. The V and J ends lost 3 bases and 1 base respectively, with 13 bases between them.

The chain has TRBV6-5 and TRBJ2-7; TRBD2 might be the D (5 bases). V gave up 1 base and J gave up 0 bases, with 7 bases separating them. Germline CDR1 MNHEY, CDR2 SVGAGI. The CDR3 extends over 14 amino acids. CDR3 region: CASSYFGSSYEQYF. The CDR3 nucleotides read TGTGCCAGCAGTTACTTTGGGAGCTCCTACGAGCAGTACTTC.

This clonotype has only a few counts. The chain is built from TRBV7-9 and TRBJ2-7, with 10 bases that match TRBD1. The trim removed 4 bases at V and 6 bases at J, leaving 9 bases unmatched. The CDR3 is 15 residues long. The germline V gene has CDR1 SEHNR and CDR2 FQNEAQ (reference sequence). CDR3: CASSYGTGEWGEQYF. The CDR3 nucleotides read TGTGCCAGCAGCTACGGGACAGGGGAATGGGGCGAGCAGTACTTC.

The CDR3 region has the DNA TGCAGCGCGGAGAGGACCAGCACAGATACGCAGTATTTT. Protein: CSAERTSTDTQYF. The J gene is TRBJ2-3, the V gene TRBV29-1; no clear D gene. Germline V gene sequence: CDR1 SQVTM, CDR2 ANQGSEA. V was clipped by 7 bases and J by 0 bases, with 11 bases between them. CDR3 length equals 13 residues.

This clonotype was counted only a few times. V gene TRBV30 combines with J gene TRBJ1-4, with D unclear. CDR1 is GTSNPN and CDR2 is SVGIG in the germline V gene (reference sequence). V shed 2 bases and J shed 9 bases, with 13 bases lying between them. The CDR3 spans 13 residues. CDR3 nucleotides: TGTGCCTGGAGTCGGCTTGTAGGGCAAAAACTGTTTTTT. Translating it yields CAWSRLVGQKLFF.

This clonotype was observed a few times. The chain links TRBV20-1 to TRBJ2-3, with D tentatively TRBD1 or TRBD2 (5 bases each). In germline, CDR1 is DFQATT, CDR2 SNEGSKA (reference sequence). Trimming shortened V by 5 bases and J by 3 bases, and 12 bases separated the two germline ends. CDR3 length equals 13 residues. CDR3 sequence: CSAVPGPTDTQYF. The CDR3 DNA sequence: TGCAGTGCTGTCCCGGGGCCTACAGATACGCAGTATTTT.

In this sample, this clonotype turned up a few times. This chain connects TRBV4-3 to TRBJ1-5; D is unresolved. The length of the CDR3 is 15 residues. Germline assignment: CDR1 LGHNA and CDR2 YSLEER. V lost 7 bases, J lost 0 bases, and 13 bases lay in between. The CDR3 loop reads CASTPSTVSNQPQHF. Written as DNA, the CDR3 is TGCGCCAGCACCCCATCTACAGTTAGCAATCAGCCCCAGCATTTT.

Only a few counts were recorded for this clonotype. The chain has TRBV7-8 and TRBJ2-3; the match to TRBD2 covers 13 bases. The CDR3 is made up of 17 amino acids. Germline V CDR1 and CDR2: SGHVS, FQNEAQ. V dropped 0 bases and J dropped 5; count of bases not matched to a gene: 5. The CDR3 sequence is CASSLARLAGGVDTQYF. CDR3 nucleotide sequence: TGTGCCAGCAGCTTAGCACGACTAGCGGGAGGAGTAGATACGCAGTATTTT.

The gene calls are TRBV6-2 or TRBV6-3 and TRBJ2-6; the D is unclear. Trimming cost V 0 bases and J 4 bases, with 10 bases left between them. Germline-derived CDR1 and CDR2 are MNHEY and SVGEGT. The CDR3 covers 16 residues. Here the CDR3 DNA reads TGTGCCAGCAGTTACTCTAGGAATCCCGGGGCCAACGTCCTGACTTTC. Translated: CASSYSRNPGANVLTF.

The CDR3 DNA sequence: TGTGCCAGCAGTTTCGGCGGGGGTGTAGAGACCCAGTACTTC. Translating gives CASSFGGGVETQYF. The rearrangement links TRBV12-3 or TRBV12-4 to TRBJ2-5; 7 nucleotides line up with TRBD2. This CDR3 spans 14 amino acids. J lost 4 bases, V lost 3 bases, and 5 bases had no gene match.

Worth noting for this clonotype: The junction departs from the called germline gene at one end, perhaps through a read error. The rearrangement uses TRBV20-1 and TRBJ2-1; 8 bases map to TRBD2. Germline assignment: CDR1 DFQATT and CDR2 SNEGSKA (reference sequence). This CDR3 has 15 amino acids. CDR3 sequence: CNASAPGTRYGEQFF. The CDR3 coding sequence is TGCAATGCTAGCGCCCCGGGGACTAGGTATGGTGAGCAGTTCTTC.

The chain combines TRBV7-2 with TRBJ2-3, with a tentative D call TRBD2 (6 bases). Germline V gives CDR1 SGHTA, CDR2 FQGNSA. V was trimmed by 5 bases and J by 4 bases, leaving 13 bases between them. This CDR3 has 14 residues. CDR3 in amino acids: CASSRRRAADTQYF. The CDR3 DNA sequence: TGTGCCAGCAGCCGAAGGAGGGCTGCAGATACGCAGTATTTT.

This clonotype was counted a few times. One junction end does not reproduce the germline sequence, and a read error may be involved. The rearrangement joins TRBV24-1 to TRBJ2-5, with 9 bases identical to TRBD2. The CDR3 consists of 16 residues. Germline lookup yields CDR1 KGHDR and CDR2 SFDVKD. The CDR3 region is CATSGLSGTSRETQYF. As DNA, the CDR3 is TGTGCCACTAGTGGCCTTTCCGGGACTAGCAGGGAGACCCAGTACTTC.

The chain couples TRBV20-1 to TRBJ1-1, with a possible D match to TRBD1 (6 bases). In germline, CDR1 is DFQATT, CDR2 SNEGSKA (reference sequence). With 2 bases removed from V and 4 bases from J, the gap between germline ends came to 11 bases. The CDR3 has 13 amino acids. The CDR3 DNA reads TGCAGTGCTAGACTCCAGGGGACCACTGAAGCTTTCTTT. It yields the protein CSARLQGTTEAFF.